The rows below give T cell receptor beta chains drawn from one sample of a study of radiation and T cells in renal cell carcinoma. TCRdb's copy holds only in-frame clones and misses some; the assay was immunoSEQ multiplex PCR. The sample holds about 140,000 clones, roughly 85% seen once. The sequencing here drew on blood, taken from a patient whose treatment included radiotherapy and nephrectomy. Receptors originate from a woman in her 50s with renal cell carcinoma. CDR3s include the opening cysteine and the closing phenylalanine or tryptophan. D genes are given only for firm matches. Rows give clone size only sometimes, using once, few, many, or a class for an expanded clone.

d_gene	j_gene	v_gene	abundance	CDR3nt	CDR3aa
-	TRBJ1-5	TRBV4-2	-	TGTGCCAGCAGCCAAGGGGGGCGAAATCAGCCCCAGCATTTT	CASSQGGRNQPQHF
TRBD2	TRBJ2-7	TRBV16	-	TGTGCCAGCAGCCCGGGACTAGCGGCGCCCTACGAGCAGTACTTC	CASSPGLAAPYEQYF
-	TRBJ2-7	TRBV6-5	-	TGTGCCAGCAGTTACTCGGGGCGGACTTGGGAGCAGTACTTC	CASSYSGRTWEQYF
-	TRBJ1-4	TRBV9	-	TGTGCCAGCAGCCCTTTTACAGGGTATTCCGGAAAACTGTTTTTT	CASSPFTGYSGKLFF
-	TRBJ1-2	TRBV19	-	TGTGCCAGTAGTACTATCGGGCTCTCGAACGGCTACACCTTC	CASSTIGLSNGYTF
TRBD1	TRBJ1-3	TRBV9	-	TGTGCCAGCAGCACCGCGGGACAGGGGCCGGTAGGAAACACCATATATTTT	CASSTAGQGPVGNTIYF
-	TRBJ2-2	TRBV6-5	-	TGTGCCAGCAGTAGAGACCAGGGGGAGCTGTTTTTT	CASSRDQGELFF
-	TRBJ1-6	TRBV28	-	TGTGCCAGCAGTTTAGAGGTCTCACCCCTCCACTTT	CASSLEVSPLHF
-	TRBJ1-6	TRBV5-1	-	TGCGCCAGCCACGGGTCGGGCTCACCCCTCCACTTT	CASHGSGSPLHF
-	TRBJ1-4	TRBV21-1	-	TGTGCCAGCAGCAACCCAGACGGTGCAACTAATGAAAAACTGTTTTTT	CASSNPDGATNEKLFF
TRBD2	TRBJ2-2	TRBV10-2	-	TGCGCCAGCGCTAGCGGTAACACCGGGGAGCTGTTTTTT	CASASGNTGELFF
-	TRBJ2-1	TRBV6-5	-	TGTGCCAGCAGTTACGGGGACAATGAGCAGTTCTTC	CASSYGDNEQFF
-	TRBJ2-3	TRBV6-5	-	TGTGCCAGCAGGCCCCCCGGGGCAGATACGCAGTATTTT	CASRPPGADTQYF
-	TRBJ2-6	TRBV5-6	once	TGTGCCAGCAGCTTCGAACAGGGATCGATAGGGGCCAACGTCCTGACTTTC	CASSFEQGSIGANVLTF
TRBD1	TRBJ1-5	TRBV15	-	TGTGCCACCAGCCTCCGGGACAGGATGGATCAGCCCCAGCATTTT	CATSLRDRMDQPQHF
TRBD1	TRBJ2-6	TRBV11-2	-	TGTGCCAGCAGCTTAGAAGCAGGGGGCAGACTGGTTGGGGCCAACGTCCTGACTTTC	CASSLEAGGRLVGANVLTF
-	TRBJ1-1	TRBV5-5	-	TGTGCCAGCAGCCTATGGACAGTGAACACTGAAGCTTTCTTC	CASSLWTVNTEAFF
TRBD1	TRBJ2-7	TRBV2	-	TGTGCCTACAGAGGTAGGGGGCGAATGGCCTACGAGCAGTACTTC	CAYRGRGRMAYEQYF
-	TRBJ1-1	TRBV7-9	-	TGTGCCAGCGCGAGGCAGGGGATCACTGAAGCTTTCTTT	CASARQGITEAFF
-	TRBJ1-5	TRBV30	few	TGTGCCTGGAGTGTAACAGATAGCAATCAGCCCCAGCATTTT	CAWSVTDSNQPQHF
-	TRBJ2-7	TRBV7-2	-	TGTGCCAGCAGCTCGAGACGGGACATATTATCCTACGAGCAGTACTTC	CASSSRRDILSYEQYF
-	TRBJ1-2	TRBV10-3	-	TGTGCCATCAGTGAACGACGGCCTAGCTATGGCTACACCTTC	CAISERRPSYGYTF
TRBD2	TRBJ2-3	TRBV2	once	TGTGCCAGCAGGGAGCTAGCGGGAGGAAGCACAGATACGCAGTATTTT	CASRELAGGSTDTQYF
TRBD1	TRBJ1-1	TRBV28	-	TGTGCCAGCAGCCCGACAGGGGCTGAAGCTTTCTTT	CASSPTGAEAFF
TRBD1	TRBJ2-7	TRBV9	-	TGTGCCAGCAGCGCGACAGGGGGCGAGCAGTACTTC	CASSATGGEQYF
-	TRBJ2-3	TRBV30	-	TGTGCCTGGAGTGTATTTAGGGTAGGAGTGGGAGATACGCAGTATTTT	CAWSVFRVGVGDTQYF
-	TRBJ2-7	TRBV5-1	-	TGCGCCAGCAGCTTAGATCCAAGCTCCTACGAGCAGTACTTC	CASSLDPSSYEQYF
TRBD1	TRBJ2-7	TRBV9	-	TGTGCCAGCAGCGTAACAGGGGCCCAATACGAGCAGTACTTC	CASSVTGAQYEQYF
-	TRBJ2-7	TRBV18	-	TGTGCCAACCGGAGGGAGGCCACCTACGAGCAGTACTTC	CANRREATYEQYF
-	TRBJ2-7	TRBV7-2	-	TGTGCCAGCAGCTTAAATACAGGTTACACCTACGAGCAGTACTTC	CASSLNTGYTYEQYF
TRBD1	TRBJ1-1	TRBV4-3	once	TGCGCCAGCAGCGGACAGGGCGTCACTGAAGCTTTCTTT	CASSGQGVTEAFF
-	TRBJ1-1	TRBV4-3	-	TGCGCCAGCAGCCAGGGGCAAAACACTGAAGCTTTCTTT	CASSQGQNTEAFF
-	TRBJ2-7	TRBV30	-	TGTGCCTGGTCCAATGAGGGACAAGGCGAGCAGTACTTC	CAWSNEGQGEQYF
TRBD1	TRBJ1-5	TRBV6-5	-	TGTGCCAGCAGACCATCGGGACAGGCGTATCAGCCCCAGCATTTT	CASRPSGQAYQPQHF
TRBD1	TRBJ1-5	TRBV2	-	TGTGCCAGCAGTGGAGGGGGCGCGAATCAGCCCCAGCATTTT	CASSGGGANQPQHF
-	TRBJ1-1	TRBV6-5	-	TGTGCCAGCAACCCACGGACACCCGGGGGGACTGAAGCTTTCTTT	CASNPRTPGGTEAFF
-	TRBJ2-5	TRBV9	-	TGTGCCAGCAGCCCAGAAGTCCTACAAGAGACCCAGTACTTC	CASSPEVLQETQYF
TRBD1	TRBJ1-2	TRBV25-1	-	TGTGCCAGCAGTGACACCGGGACAGGCAATCCCGGGTTTCTCTTC	CASSDTGTGNPGFLF
-	TRBJ1-3	TRBV6-5	few	TGTGCCAGCAGCCAGGGGAGGGGAAACACCATATATTTT	CASSQGRGNTIYF
TRBD1	TRBJ2-7	TRBV6-6	-	TGTGCCAGCGGGAACAGGGGACCCTACGAGCAGTACTTC	CASGNRGPYEQYF
-	TRBJ1-1	TRBV27	-	TGTGCCAGCAGTCCGGTGACCCTGGGGGTCACTGAAGCTTTCTTT	CASSPVTLGVTEAFF
-	TRBJ1-4	TRBV5-1	-	TGCGCCAGCAGCTTGGGGGAGAGTAGGGGAAAACTGTTTTTT	CASSLGESRGKLFF
-	TRBJ1-1	TRBV2	-	-	CASILGTGNTEAFF